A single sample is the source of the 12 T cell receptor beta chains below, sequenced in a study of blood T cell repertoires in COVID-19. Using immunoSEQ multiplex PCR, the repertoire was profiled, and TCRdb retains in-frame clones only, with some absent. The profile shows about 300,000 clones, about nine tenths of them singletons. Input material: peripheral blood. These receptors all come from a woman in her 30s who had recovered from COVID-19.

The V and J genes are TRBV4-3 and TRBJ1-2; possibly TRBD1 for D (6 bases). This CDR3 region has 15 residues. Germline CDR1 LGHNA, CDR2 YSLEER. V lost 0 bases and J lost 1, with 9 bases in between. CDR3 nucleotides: TGCGCCAGCAGCCAAGAAGGGGGTTTTAACTATGGCTACACCTTC. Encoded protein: CASSQEGGFNYGYTF.

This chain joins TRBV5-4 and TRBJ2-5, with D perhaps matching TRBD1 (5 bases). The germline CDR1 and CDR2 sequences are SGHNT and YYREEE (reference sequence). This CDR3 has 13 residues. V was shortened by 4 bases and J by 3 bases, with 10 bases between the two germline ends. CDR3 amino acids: CASSPGQEETQYF. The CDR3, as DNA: TGTGCCAGCAGCCCTGGACAAGAAGAGACCCAGTACTTC.

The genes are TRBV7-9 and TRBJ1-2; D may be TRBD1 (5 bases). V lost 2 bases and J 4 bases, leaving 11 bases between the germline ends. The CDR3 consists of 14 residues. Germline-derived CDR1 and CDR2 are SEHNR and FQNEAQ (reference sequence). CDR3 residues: CASSLTQGSYGYTF. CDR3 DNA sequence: TGTGCCAGCAGCTTAACCCAGGGTTCCTATGGCTACACCTTC.

CDR3 protein: CASSIGDRGLYEQYF. The CDR3 coding sequence is TGTGCCAGCTCCATCGGCGACAGGGGGTTGTACGAGCAGTACTTC. J is TRBJ2-7 and V is TRBV28; the match to TRBD1 covers 9 bases. Looked up from germline, CDR1 is MDHEN and CDR2 is SYDVKM. V gave up 8 bases and J gave up 4 bases; unmatched junction bases: 12. This CDR3 spans 15 amino acids.

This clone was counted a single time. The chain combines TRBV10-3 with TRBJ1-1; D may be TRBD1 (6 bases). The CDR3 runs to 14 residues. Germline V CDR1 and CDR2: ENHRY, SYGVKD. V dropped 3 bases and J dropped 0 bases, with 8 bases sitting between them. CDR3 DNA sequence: TGTGCCATCAGTGACTACAGGGTGAACACTGAAGCTTTCTTT. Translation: CAISDYRVNTEAFF.

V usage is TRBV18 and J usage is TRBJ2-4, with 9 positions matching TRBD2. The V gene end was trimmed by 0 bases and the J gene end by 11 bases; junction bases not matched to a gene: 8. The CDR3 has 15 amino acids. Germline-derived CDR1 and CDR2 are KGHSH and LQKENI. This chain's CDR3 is CASSPPEDSGGVQYF. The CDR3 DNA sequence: TGTGCCAGCTCACCACCAGAAGATAGCGGGGGAGTTCAGTACTTC.

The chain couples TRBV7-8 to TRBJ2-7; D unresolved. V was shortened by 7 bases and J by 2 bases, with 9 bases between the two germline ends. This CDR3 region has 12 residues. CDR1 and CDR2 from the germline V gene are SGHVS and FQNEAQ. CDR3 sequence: CASMKSTYEQYF. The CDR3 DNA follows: TGTGCCAGCATGAAAAGCACCTACGAGCAGTACTTC.

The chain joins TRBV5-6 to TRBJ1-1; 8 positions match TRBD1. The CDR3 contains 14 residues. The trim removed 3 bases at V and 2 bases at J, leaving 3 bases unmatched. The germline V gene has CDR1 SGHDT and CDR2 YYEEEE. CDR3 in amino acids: CASSWDRINTEAFF. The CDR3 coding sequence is TGTGCCAGCAGCTGGGACAGGATAAACACTGAAGCTTTCTTT.

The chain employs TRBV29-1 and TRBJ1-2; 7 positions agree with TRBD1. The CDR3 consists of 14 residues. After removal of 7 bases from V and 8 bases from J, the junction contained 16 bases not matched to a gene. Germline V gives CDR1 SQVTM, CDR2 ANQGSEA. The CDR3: CSAETGQARGGYTF. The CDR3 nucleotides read TGCAGCGCCGAGACAGGACAGGCTCGTGGAGGCTACACCTTC.

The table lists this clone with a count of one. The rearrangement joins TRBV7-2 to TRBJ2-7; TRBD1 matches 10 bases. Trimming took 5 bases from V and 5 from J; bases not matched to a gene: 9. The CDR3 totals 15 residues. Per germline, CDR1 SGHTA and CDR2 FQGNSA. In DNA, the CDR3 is TGTGCCAGCAGCGAACGGACAGGGGGGTTCGACGAGCAGTACTTC. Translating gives CASSERTGGFDEQYF.

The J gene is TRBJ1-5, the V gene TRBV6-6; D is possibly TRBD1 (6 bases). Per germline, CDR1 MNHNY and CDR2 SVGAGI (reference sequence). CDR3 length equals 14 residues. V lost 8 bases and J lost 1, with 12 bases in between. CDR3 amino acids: CASFWGGSNQPQHF. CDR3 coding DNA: TGTGCCAGCTTTTGGGGGGGCAGCAATCAGCCCCAGCATTTT.

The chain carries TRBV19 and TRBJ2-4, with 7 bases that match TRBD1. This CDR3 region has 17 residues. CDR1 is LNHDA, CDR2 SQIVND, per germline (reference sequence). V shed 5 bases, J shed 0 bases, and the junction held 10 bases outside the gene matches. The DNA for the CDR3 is TGTGCCAGTAGTCTGACGGGACAGAGTTTAGCCAAAAACATTCAGTACTTC. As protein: CASSLTGQSLAKNIQYF.